A single sample is the source of the 25 T cell receptor beta chains below, sequenced in a study of T cell repertoires in cytomegalovirus infection. TCRdb recomputed calls from the reads with MiXCR, one row per CDR3 protein. The table includes hundreds of thousands of distinct CDR3 sequences, around 10% detected once. The sequenced sample was PBMCs. The receptors shown here come from a human donor in good health (CMV status not recorded). Some clones in this sample may be carry-over from other donors' samples.

Ten or more counts support this clonotype. A much bigger clone sits one base away, suggesting this may be a read error. The chain links TRBV6-2 or TRBV6-3 to TRBJ2-3; D is unclear. CDR1 and CDR2 from the germline V gene are MNHEY and SVGEGT. Trimming shortened V by 6 bases and J by 2 bases, and 3 bases separated the two germline ends. The CDR3 extends over 11 amino acids. DNA for the CDR3: TGTGCCAGCAGCGACACAGATACGCAGTATTTT. Translated, it gives CASSDTDTQYF.

This clonotype was counted many times. This CDR3 is CASSGDRLSGANVLTF. CDR3 bases: TGTGCCAGCAGTGGGGACAGACTCTCTGGGGCCAACGTCCTGACTTTC. The chain joins TRBV2 to TRBJ2-6; 7 bases are shared with TRBD1. This CDR3 has 16 amino acids. CDR1 and CDR2 (germline): SNHLY, FYNNEI. V lost 4 bases, J lost 0 bases, and 3 bases stayed unmatched.

CDR3 nucleotides: TGCAGTGCTCCAGGGGGGGTAAGGGAGACCCAGTACTTC. As protein: CSAPGGVRETQYF. The chain employs TRBV20-1 and TRBJ2-5; perhaps D is TRBD1 or TRBD2 (7 bases each). The germline gives CDR1 DFQATT, CDR2 SNEGSKA (reference sequence). V dropped 5 bases and J dropped 5 bases, with 15 bases sitting between them. The CDR3 consists of 13 residues.

The chain recombines TRBV3-1 with TRBJ2-1; 13 bases fit TRBD2. V was clipped by 7 bases and J by 9 bases; unmatched bases: 12. The CDR3 covers 16 residues. Germline lookup yields CDR1 LGHDT and CDR2 YNNKEL (reference sequence). The CDR3 nucleotides read TGTGCCAGCACCGCCCTTTCGGGACTAGCGGGGACTGAGCAGTTCTTC. As protein: CASTALSGLAGTEQFF.

The rearrangement links TRBV24-1 to TRBJ1-2; D gene unclear. Trimming removed 3 bases at V and 5 bases at J, with 9 bases between. Germline CDR1 reads KGHDR; CDR2 reads SFDVKD. This CDR3 has 13 amino acids. CDR3 protein: CATSDPLSYGYTF. In nucleotides, the CDR3 is TGTGCCACCAGTGATCCTCTTTCTTATGGCTACACCTTC.

In this sample, this clonotype turned up many times. The chain uses TRBV7-2 and TRBJ1-5; no reliable D call. Trimming cost V 4 bases and J 4 bases, with 8 bases left between them. Germline values: CDR1 SGHTA, CDR2 FQGNSA. This CDR3 is built from 13 residues. The CDR3, as DNA: TGTGCCAGCAGCTCGCAGGAAAATCAGCCCCAGCATTTT. Protein sequence: CASSSQENQPQHF.

At least ten counts were recorded for this clonotype. The chain uses TRBV7-8 and TRBJ2-2; TRBD2 might be the D (5 bases). The V gene lost 2 bases and the J gene lost 0 bases, with 10 bases spanning the gap. The CDR3 consists of 16 residues. Germline V CDR1 and CDR2: SGHVS, FQNEAQ. CDR3 region: CASSLMAGSNTGELFF. CDR3 sequence (DNA): TGTGCCAGCAGCTTAATGGCGGGTTCGAACACCGGGGAGCTGTTTTTT.

This clonotype was detected many times. The gene calls are TRBV7-9 and TRBJ2-7, with D uncertain. With 0 bases removed from V and 2 bases from J, the gap between germline ends came to 8 bases. Germline V gene sequence: CDR1 SEHNR, CDR2 FQNEAQ (reference sequence). The CDR3 is made up of 14 amino acids. The CDR3 sequence is CASSLAGSTYEQYV. The CDR3 nucleotides are TGTGCCAGCAGCTTAGCGGGCAGCACCTACGAGCAGTACGTC.

This clonotype was recorded many times. This chain joins TRBV20-1 and TRBJ2-5; D unresolved. The CDR3 loop spans 17 amino acids. V shed 0 bases and J shed 2 bases, with 19 bases lying between them. The germline gives CDR1 DFQATT, CDR2 SNEGSKA (reference sequence). The CDR3 protein is CSARDRFIWAAQETQYF. CDR3 bases: TGCAGTGCTAGAGATAGGTTTATCTGGGCAGCTCAAGAGACCCAGTACTTC.

The CDR3 loop reads CSVELDRATAGELFF. As DNA, the CDR3 is TGCAGCGTTGAGTTGGACAGGGCGACGGCCGGGGAGCTGTTTTTT. The rearrangement uses TRBV29-1 and TRBJ2-2; 8 bases fit TRBD1. Germline-derived CDR1 and CDR2 are SQVTM and ANQGSEA. The CDR3 totals 15 residues. The V and J ends lost 3 bases and 6 bases, in that order; junction bases with no gene match: 9.

This clonotype was counted at least ten times. The chain uses TRBV2 and TRBJ2-7, with 8 bases lining up with TRBD1. Per the germline V gene, CDR1 is SNHLY and CDR2 is FYNNEI. CDR3 length: 14 residues. After removal of 3 bases from V and 3 bases from J, the junction contained 4 bases not matched to a gene. CDR3 residues: CASSEGQVVYEQYF. CDR3 sequence (DNA): TGTGCCAGCAGTGAGGGACAGGTTGTCTACGAGCAGTACTTC.

This clonotype was picked up many times. The chain has TRBV12-3 or TRBV12-4 and TRBJ2-2; maybe TRBD1 (7 bases). The length of the CDR3 is 14 residues. V was trimmed by 4 bases and J by 7 bases, leaving 13 bases between them. The CDR3 here is CASSSTGEDGELFF. The CDR3 DNA reads TGTGCCAGCAGTTCTACAGGGGAGGACGGGGAGCTGTTTTTT.

This clonotype was detected once. The rearrangement links TRBV5-6 to TRBJ1-2; D is possibly TRBD1 (5 bases). V was trimmed by 0 bases and J by 0 bases, leaving 15 bases between them. The CDR3 spans 17 residues. Germline V CDR1 and CDR2: SGHDT, YYEEEE. The CDR3 DNA follows: TGTGCCAGCAGCTTGGATACAGGCCTTACCGCTAACTATGGCTACACCTTC. It translates to CASSLDTGLTANYGYTF.

The chain has TRBV18 and TRBJ1-5; D remains unclear. Germline V gives CDR1 KGHSH, CDR2 LQKENI. CDR3 length equals 15 residues. V lost 3 bases and J lost 1, with 10 bases in between. The chain's CDR3 is CASSPQGFSNQPQHF. The CDR3 DNA is TGTGCCAGCTCACCTCAAGGGTTCAGCAATCAGCCCCAGCATTTT.

This clonotype was seen repeatedly, ten times or more. The chain is built from TRBV29-1 and TRBJ2-7, with TRBD1 matching 8 bases. The germline V gene encodes CDR1 SQVTM and CDR2 ANQGSEA. This CDR3 region has 14 residues. J was trimmed by 1 base and V by 2 bases; bases with no gene match: 4. The CDR3 reads CSVETQGESYEQYF. CDR3 DNA: TGCAGCGTTGAAACACAGGGGGAATCCTACGAGCAGTACTTC.

This clonotype has a count of ten or more. DNA of the CDR3: TGTGCCAGCAGCTTCTTCCACGACAGGGGGGGAATATCACCCCTCCACTTT. Amino acid sequence: CASSFFHDRGGISPLHF. The J gene is TRBJ1-6, the V gene TRBV7-2; 9 bases line up with TRBD1. The germline CDR1 and CDR2 sequences are SGHTA and FQGNSA. Trimming cost V 3 bases and J 10 bases; bases outside gene matches: 13. This CDR3 spans 17 amino acids.

This clonotype was seen a few times. This chain links TRBV6-2 or TRBV6-3 with TRBJ2-1, with 10 bases identical to TRBD2. Germline loops: CDR1 MNHEY, CDR2 SVGEGT. CDR3 size: 15 residues. After removal of 5 bases from V and 4 bases from J, the junction contained 5 bases not matched to a gene. This CDR3 is CASSGGLADYNEQFF. In nucleotides, the CDR3 is TGTGCCAGCAGTGGCGGACTAGCGGATTACAATGAGCAGTTCTTC.

This clonotype was observed a handful of times. The V gene is TRBV29-1, the J gene TRBJ1-1; 8 nucleotides align to TRBD1. The germline V gene has CDR1 SQVTM and CDR2 ANQGSEA. Unmatched junction bases numbered 4, after V lost 7 bases and J lost 0 bases. This CDR3 region has 13 residues. The CDR3 sequence: CSAGQGVNTEAFF. CDR3 in DNA: TGCAGCGCAGGACAGGGAGTGAACACTGAAGCTTTCTTT.

Ten or more counts support this clonotype. The chain has TRBV29-1 and TRBJ1-4; D remains ambiguous. This CDR3 contains 14 residues. CDR1 is SQVTM and CDR2 is ANQGSEA in the germline V gene. V lost 7 bases and J lost 0, with 12 bases in between. The DNA of the CDR3 is TGCAGCGCCAGACGCGATTCAACTAATGAAAAACTGTTTTTT. Encoded protein: CSARRDSTNEKLFF.

This clonotype was detected only a few times. In DNA, the CDR3 is TGCGCCAGCAGCTCGGCAGGGGGAGAGACCCAGTACTTC. It specifies CASSSAGGETQYF. The chain has TRBV5-1 and TRBJ2-5; TRBD1 matches 7 bases. The germline V gene has CDR1 SGHRS and CDR2 YFSETQ. Unmatched junction bases numbered 3, after V lost 3 bases and J lost 4 bases. There are 13 residues in the CDR3.

This clonotype has at least ten counts. This chain uses TRBV11-3 with TRBJ2-3; 15 bases line up with TRBD2. The length of the CDR3 is 16 residues. The V segment lost 5 bases and the J segment 5 bases; nucleotides outside the gene matches: 5. CDR1 and CDR2 from the germline V gene are SGHNT and YENEEA. The CDR3 DNA follows: TGTGCCAGCAGCCCACGGACTAGCGGGGGGGGAGATACGCAGTATTTT. Translating it yields CASSPRTSGGGDTQYF. The whole variable domain, filled in from reference TRBV11-3 and TRBJ2-3, reads EAGVVQSPRYKIIEKKQPVAFWCNPISGHNTLYWYLQNLGQGPELLIRYENEEAVDDSQLPKDRFSAERLKGVDSTLKIQPAELGDSAVYLCASSPRTSGGGDTQYFGPGTRLTVL.

This rearrangement joins TRBV29-1 to TRBJ2-2; a weak D match, TRBD1 (5 bases). The V gene's germline CDR1 is SQVTM and CDR2 ANQGSEA. CDR3 length equals 13 residues. V was clipped by 4 bases and J by 1 base, with 7 bases between them. The CDR3 DNA reads as TGCAGCGTTGTACAGGTGAACACCGGGGAGCTGTTTTTT. This encodes CSVVQVNTGELFF.

This chain uses TRBV29-1 with TRBJ2-5, with D possibly TRBD2 on 5 matching bases. The V end was cut by 4 bases, the J end by 5 bases, with 17 bases between. Germline V gene lookup returns CDR1 SQVTM and CDR2 ANQGSEA. This CDR3 is built from 14 residues. The DNA for the CDR3 is TGCAGCGTTGGAGGGAAGCTCCTCCGGGAGACCCAGTACTTC. This codes for CSVGGKLLRETQYF. The full variable domain, rest sourced from reference TRBV29-1 and TRBJ2-5, is SAVISQKPSRDICQRGTSLTIQCQVDSQVTMMFWYRQQPGQSLTLIATANQGSEATYESGFVIDKFPISRPNLTFSTLTVSNMSPEDSSIYLCSVGGKLLRETQYFGPGTRLLVL.

For this clonotype: Given a much more abundant clone one base away, this may be a read error. The chain has TRBV6-2 or TRBV6-3 and TRBJ2-3; perhaps TRBD2 as D (5 bases). This CDR3 comprises 14 residues. Per germline, CDR1 MNHEY and CDR2 SVGEGT. The CDR3 region is CTSSRSEVSDTQYF. The CDR3 DNA is TGTACCAGCAGCCGGTCGGAGGTGTCAGATACGCAGTATTTT.

This clonotype was detected a few times. This may arise from a read error, as a much more abundant clone is one base away. This chain connects TRBV7-9 to TRBJ2-6; D is uncertain. CDR3 length equals 12 residues. Between the trimmed V and J ends, which lost 5 bases and 4 bases, there was a span of 3 bases. Germline V lookup: CDR1 SEHNR, CDR2 FQNEAQ (reference sequence). The CDR3 sequence: CASSRGANVLTF. The CDR3, as DNA: TGTGCCAGCAGCCGGGGGGCCAACGTCCTGACTTTC.